Included here is one TCR beta chain sequence, with context. Its antigen is still unknown. The data were obtained in a study of monozygotic twins with inflammatory bowel disease (dated by TCRdb to about 2019). Some background on the complete study: The complete study included 28 monozygotic twin pairs: 19 IBD-discordant Danish pairs and nine German pairs, of which four were IBD-concordant and five were IBD-discordant. The search for disease-associated traits relied mainly on comparing IBD patients with their genetically identical healthy co-twins within discordant pairs. Each individual had, on average, about 151 000 unique TCRalpha sequences and 181 000 unique TCRbeta sequences available for analysis. Broad study findings and their caveats: Differing immunosuppressive treatments among patients may have added background noise and inter-individual variability to the repertoires. IBD patients shared fewer clonotypes with other individuals than healthy twins did, most markedly in patients showing signs of disease activity. No single strong signal or clonotype linked to IBD turned up in the results, so the idea that one exists was not supported. TCRbeta repertoire diversity, by inverse Simpson index, was decreased in IBD patients compared with their healthy co-twins. Repertoire similarity did not differ between concordant and discordant twins, which could be due to limited statistical power. The analysis was unable to tell apart different T cell subtypes.

From each donor, a roughly 2.7 ml peripheral blood sample was collected into PAXgene tubes and kept at -80 degrees C. Without T cell sorting, total RNA was isolated from whole blood using the PAXgene blood miRNA kit on an automated QIAcube. Peripheral blood from monozygotic twin pairs concordant or discordant for inflammatory bowel disease was subjected to deep TCRalpha and TCRbeta repertoire profiling with unique molecular barcoding. For every twin pair, smoking habits were documented, and each individual was categorised as a current, former or never smoker. Libraries were constructed by 5' RACE. For each TCR library, around 3,500 ng of total RNA was used. For each sample, cDNA was synthesized in eight separate reactions using SMARTScribe reverse transcriptase. During cDNA synthesis, unique molecular identifiers containing a 6-nucleotide sample barcode were introduced by template switching. TCRalpha and TCRbeta cDNA was amplified in two nested PCRs of roughly 17 and 9 cycles, and bead purification was carried out after each PCR. Before amplification, cDNA was treated with uracil DNA-glycosylase and purified using the QIAquick PCR purification kit. In the second PCR, Illumina TruSeq-compatible adapters and sample-specific barcodes were added. TapeStation and Qubit were used to check library quality and concentration, and 5 ng of each library was pooled. The pooled libraries were sequenced with 2 x 100 bp reads and custom sequencing primers on an Illumina HiSeq2500 single-index Rapid Run. The study's own analysis went as follows. MiGEC version 1.2.6 was used for UMI-based consensus assembly, which corrected PCR and sequencing errors. MiXCR version 2.1.1 was used for V(D)J alignment, clonotype assembly and CDR3 extraction. To normalise gene usage, clonotype sharing and MAIT/NKT TCR abundance, the top 1000, 10 000 and 20 000 clonotypes in each sample were analysed. Diversity was computed as the inverse Simpson index with the vegan R package after downsampling to 27 000 UMIs. Paired Mann-Whitney U tests were applied to discordant twin pairs, and Benjamini-Hochberg correction was used for multiple testing. The reads were reprocessed in TCRdb, with one entry per CDR3 protein sequence and no accompanying DNA. TCRdb assigned the V and J calls; the authors' analysis was not used. The table for this sample lists 110,000 to 150,000 distinct CDR3 sequences. In total, the top ten clones hold 1% to 1.5% of the sample.

The CDR3 runs 12 residues from the cysteine to the phenylalanine. The DNA is not on file. The CDR1 and CDR2 encoded by the germline V gene are ENHRY and SYGVKD. Sequenced input: blood. This chain is built from TRBV10-3 and TRBJ2-5; the D call of TRBD1 rests on TCRdb alone, since no DNA is present to check it. The sequence was obtained from a human donor with ulcerative colitis or Crohn's disease, or a healthy co-twin of an affected twin (not recorded which). The CDR3 protein sequence reads: CAISAGLETQYF.